This T cell receptor (beta chain) was documented in a study of shared clonotypes between healthy human individuals. Study details: The donor pool was made up of two women and a few men aged 18 to 49.

All donors were Caucasian adults living in Nashville, Tennessee. Some clones are missing from TCRdb's copy, which holds only in-frame ones; the method was immunoSEQ multiplex PCR. The sample yields 640,000 or so clones, about two thirds seen once. The CDR3 extends over 13 amino acids. Germline V gene sequence: CDR1 SNHLY, CDR2 FYNNEI. Between the trimmed V and J ends, which lost 8 bases and 1 base, there was a span of 9 bases. Findings and caveats of the study: Large sequencing depth failed to make sorted-subset sequencing complete, rarefaction showed. Against clonotypes common to all four donors, non-shared ones had lower generation probabilities.

This clone turned up a few times. Its specificity is not known. Other DNA sequences of this sample code for an identical CDR3. The sample taken for sequencing was memory CD4+ T cells sorted from blood. Subset meaning: CD45RA-negative fraction. The chain has TRBV2 and TRBJ1-5; a weak D match, TRBD1 (5 bases). The receptor comes from a woman in her 30s in good health. CDR3 in DNA: TGTGCCAGCCGGGACTACAGCAATCAGCCCCAGCATTTT. Translating gives CASRDYSNQPQHF.